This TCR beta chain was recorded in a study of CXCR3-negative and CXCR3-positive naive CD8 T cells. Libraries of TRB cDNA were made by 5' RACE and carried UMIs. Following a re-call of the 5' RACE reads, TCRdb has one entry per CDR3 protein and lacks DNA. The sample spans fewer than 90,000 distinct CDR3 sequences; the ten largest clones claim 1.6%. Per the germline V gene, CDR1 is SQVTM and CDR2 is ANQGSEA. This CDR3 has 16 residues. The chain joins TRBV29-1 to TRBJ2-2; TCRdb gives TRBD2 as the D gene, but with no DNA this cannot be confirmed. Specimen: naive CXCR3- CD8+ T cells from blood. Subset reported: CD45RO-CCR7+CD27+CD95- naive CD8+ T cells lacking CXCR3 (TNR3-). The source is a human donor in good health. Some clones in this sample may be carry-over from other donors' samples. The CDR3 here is CSVEDGPSGNTGELFF.